This T cell receptor (beta chain) was sequenced during a study of blood T cell repertoires in COVID-19. Only in-frame clones appear in the TCRdb table, and some are missing; sequencing was by immunoSEQ multiplex PCR. The table lists 200,000 to 250,000 clones, around 86% of them singletons. The CDR3 has 15 amino acids. CDR1 is SGHRS, CDR2 YFSETQ, per germline. V lost 3 bases to trimming and J lost 5 bases; unmatched junction nucleotides: 8. The rearrangement links TRBV5-1 to TRBJ2-5, with 9 bases fitting TRBD1. Material: peripheral blood. The receptor was isolated from a woman aged 45-65 years with COVID-19, enrolled during active disease. CDR3 region: CASSSEPTGGETQYF. CDR3 coding DNA: TGCGCCAGCAGCTCAGAACCGACAGGGGGGGAGACCCAGTACTTC. Based on the CDR3 plus reference TRBV5-1 and TRBJ2-5, the full variable domain is KAGVTQTPRYLIKTRGQQVTLSCSPISGHRSVSWYQQTPGQGLQFLFEYFSETQRNKGNFPGRFSGRQFSNSRSEMNVSTLELGDSALYLCASSSEPTGGETQYFGPGTRLLVL.